This TCR beta chain was retrieved from a study of cytomegalovirus exposure and HLA in healthy donors. For this clone: What it binds is unknown.

Germline lookup yields CDR1 LGHNA and CDR2 YSLEER. The length of the CDR3 is 19 residues. Losses at the gene ends were 0 bases for V and 0 bases for J; bases not matched to a gene: 10. These donors, healthy bone marrow donors, were studied. The PCR was carried out with 60 Vbeta primers and 13 Jbeta primers. Using immunoSEQ multiplex PCR, the repertoire was profiled, and TCRdb retains in-frame clones only, with some absent. This table has some 150,000 clones, approximately 87% appearing once. General study points: A later analysis by the authors found several of the most significant clusters apparently linked to common viral pathogens. Under in vitro conditions, three CMV-associated chains were confirmed as specific for CMV antigens.

The rearrangement uses TRBV4-3 and TRBJ2-7; 11 bases agree with TRBD2. Material for sequencing was PBMCs. This sequence originates from a man in his forties or fifties in good health and CMV-seronegative. The CDR3 protein is CASSQDTLAGGPSSYEQYF. CDR3 sequence (DNA): TGCGCCAGCAGCCAAGATACCCTAGCGGGGGGTCCAAGCTCCTACGAGCAGTACTTC.